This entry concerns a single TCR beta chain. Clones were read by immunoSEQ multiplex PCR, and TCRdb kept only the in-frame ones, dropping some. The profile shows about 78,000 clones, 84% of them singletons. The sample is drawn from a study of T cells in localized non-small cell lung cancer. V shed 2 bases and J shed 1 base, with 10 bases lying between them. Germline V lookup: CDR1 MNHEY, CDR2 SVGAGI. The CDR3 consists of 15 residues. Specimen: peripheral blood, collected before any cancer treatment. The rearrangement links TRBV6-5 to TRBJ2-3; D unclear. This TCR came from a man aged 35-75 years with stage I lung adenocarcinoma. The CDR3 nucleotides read TGTGCCAGCAGTTACGGACGCACGGGCACAGATACGCAGTATTTT. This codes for CASSYGRTGTDTQYF.